Given below is one T cell receptor (beta chain) in context. The entry originates in a study of blood T cell repertoires in COVID-19. Background on the study: Sample material is recorded as cDNA or gDNA derived from T cells, B-cell-depleted T cells, or PBMCs.

TCRdb keeps only in-frame clones here, not all; method: immunoSEQ multiplex PCR. The table includes 450,000 or so clones, about 91% detected once. Enrolment of Seattle patients took place during active infection, and they were followed longitudinally. The sequence was collected from a man aged 18-30 years with COVID-19, enrolled during active disease. Sequencing was carried out using peripheral blood.

The CDR3 coding sequence is TGTGCCAGCAGCTTAGGGACAGCTAACTATGGCTACACCTTC. Protein sequence: CASSLGTANYGYTF. The chain uses TRBV11-3 and TRBJ1-2; D possibly corresponds to TRBD1 (6 bases). The CDR3 loop spans 14 amino acids. Trimming pared 1 base from V and 0 bases from J, leaving 6 bases between. CDR1 and CDR2 from the germline V gene are SGHNT and YENEEA.